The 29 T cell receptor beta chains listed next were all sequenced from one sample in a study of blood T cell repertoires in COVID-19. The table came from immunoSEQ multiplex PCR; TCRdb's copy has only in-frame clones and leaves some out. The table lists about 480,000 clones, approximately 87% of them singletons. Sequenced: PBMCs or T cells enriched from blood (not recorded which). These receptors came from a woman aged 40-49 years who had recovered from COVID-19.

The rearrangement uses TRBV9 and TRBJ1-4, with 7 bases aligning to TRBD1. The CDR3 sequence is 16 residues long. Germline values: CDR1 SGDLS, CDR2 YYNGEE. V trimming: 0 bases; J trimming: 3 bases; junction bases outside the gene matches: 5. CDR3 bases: TGTGCCAGCAGCGTAGGATGGGGGACAGCTAATGAAAAACTGTTTTTT. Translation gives CASSVGWGTANEKLFF.

The CDR3 loop reads CASYRGSATKETQYF. CDR3 coding DNA: TGCGCCAGTTACAGGGGGTCGGCGACCAAAGAGACCCAGTACTTC. This chain joins TRBV5-1 and TRBJ2-5; TRBD1 agrees at 8 bases. J lost 3 bases, V lost 8 bases, and 12 bases had no gene match. Germline V gene lookup returns CDR1 SGHRS and CDR2 YFSETQ. The CDR3 consists of 15 residues.

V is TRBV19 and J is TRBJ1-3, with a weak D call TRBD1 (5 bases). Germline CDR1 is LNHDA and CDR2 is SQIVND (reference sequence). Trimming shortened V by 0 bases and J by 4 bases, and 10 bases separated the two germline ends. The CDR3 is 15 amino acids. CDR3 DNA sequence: TGTGCCAGTAGTATAGATTTTGACAGAGGAAACACCATATATTTT. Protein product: CASSIDFDRGNTIYF.

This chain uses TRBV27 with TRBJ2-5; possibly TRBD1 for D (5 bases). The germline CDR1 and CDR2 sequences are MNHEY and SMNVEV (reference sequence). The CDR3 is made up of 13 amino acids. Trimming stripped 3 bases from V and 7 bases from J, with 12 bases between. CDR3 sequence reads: CASSFGRDGTQYF. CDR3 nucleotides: TGTGCCAGCAGTTTCGGCAGGGATGGGACCCAGTACTTC.

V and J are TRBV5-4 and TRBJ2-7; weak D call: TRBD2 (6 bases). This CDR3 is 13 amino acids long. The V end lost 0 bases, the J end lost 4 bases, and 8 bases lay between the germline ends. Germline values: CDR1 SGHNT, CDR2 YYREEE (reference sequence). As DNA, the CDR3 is TGTGCCAGCAGCTTGGCGGGAGTTTACGAGCAGTACTTC. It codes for CASSLAGVYEQYF.

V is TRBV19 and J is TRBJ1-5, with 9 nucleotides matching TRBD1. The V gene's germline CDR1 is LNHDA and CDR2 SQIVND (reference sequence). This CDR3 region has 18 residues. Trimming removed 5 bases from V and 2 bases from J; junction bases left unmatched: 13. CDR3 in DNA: TGTGCCAGTAGTTTAGGGACAGGGAATGGGGGTGGCAATCAGCCCCAGCATTTT. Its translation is CASSLGTGNGGGNQPQHF.

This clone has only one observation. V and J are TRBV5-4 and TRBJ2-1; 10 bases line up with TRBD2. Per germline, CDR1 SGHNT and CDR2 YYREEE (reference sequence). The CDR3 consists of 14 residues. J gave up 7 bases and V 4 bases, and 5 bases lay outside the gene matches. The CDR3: CASSPGTSDNEQFF. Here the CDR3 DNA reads TGTGCCAGCAGCCCGGGGACTAGCGATAATGAGCAGTTCTTC. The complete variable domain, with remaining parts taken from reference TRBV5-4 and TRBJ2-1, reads ETGVTQSPTHLIKTRGQQVTLRCSSQSGHNTVSWYQQALGQGPQFIFQYYREEENGRGNFPPRFSGLQFPNYSSELNVNALELDDSALYLCASSPGTSDNEQFFGPGTRLTVL.

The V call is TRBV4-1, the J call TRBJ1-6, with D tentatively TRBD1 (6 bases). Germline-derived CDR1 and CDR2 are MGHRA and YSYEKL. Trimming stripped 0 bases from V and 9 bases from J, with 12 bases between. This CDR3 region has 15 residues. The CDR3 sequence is CASSQELTGFSPLHF. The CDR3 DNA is TGCGCCAGCAGCCAAGAACTTACAGGGTTTTCACCCCTCCACTTT.

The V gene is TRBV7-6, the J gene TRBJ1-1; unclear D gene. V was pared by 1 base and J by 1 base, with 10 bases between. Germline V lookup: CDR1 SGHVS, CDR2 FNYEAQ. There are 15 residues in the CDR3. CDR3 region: CASSLGAPGNTEAFF. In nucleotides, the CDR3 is TGTGCCAGCAGCTTAGGTGCACCAGGGAACACTGAAGCTTTCTTT.

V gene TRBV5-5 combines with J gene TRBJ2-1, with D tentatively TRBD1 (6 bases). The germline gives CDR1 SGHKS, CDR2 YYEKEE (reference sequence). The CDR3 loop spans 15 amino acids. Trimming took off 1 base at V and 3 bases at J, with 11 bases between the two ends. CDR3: CASSLWTALYNEQFF. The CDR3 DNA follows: TGTGCCAGCAGCTTGTGGACAGCGCTCTACAATGAGCAGTTCTTC.

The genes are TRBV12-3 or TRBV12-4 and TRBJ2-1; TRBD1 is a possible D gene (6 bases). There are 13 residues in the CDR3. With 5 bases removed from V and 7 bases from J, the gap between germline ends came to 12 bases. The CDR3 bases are TGTGCCAGCAGTCCCGGGGACATTAATGAGCAGTTCTTC. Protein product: CASSPGDINEQFF.

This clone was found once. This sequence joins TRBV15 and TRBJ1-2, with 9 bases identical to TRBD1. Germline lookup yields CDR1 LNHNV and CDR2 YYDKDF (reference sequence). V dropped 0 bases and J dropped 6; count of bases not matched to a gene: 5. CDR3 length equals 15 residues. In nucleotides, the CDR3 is TGTGCCACCAGCAGAGATAGGACAGGGGATGATGGCTACACCTTC. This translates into CATSRDRTGDDGYTF.

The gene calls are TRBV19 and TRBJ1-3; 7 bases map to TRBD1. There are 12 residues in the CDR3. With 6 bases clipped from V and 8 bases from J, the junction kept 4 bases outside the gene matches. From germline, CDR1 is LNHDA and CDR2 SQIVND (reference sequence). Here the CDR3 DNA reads TGTGCCAGTAGGCGACAGGGCCACACCATATATTTT. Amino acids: CASRRQGHTIYF.

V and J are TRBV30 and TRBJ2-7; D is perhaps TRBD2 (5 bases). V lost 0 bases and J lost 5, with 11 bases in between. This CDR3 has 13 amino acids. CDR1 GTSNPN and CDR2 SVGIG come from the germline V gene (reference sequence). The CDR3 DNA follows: TGTGCCTGGAGTGTACCGGGGTCCCACGAGCAGTACTTC. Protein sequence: CAWSVPGSHEQYF.

The CDR3 region is CASSHGMGPNEQFF. The CDR3 DNA reads as TGTGCCAGCAGCCATGGCATGGGGCCCAATGAGCAGTTCTTC. The gene calls are TRBV11-2 and TRBJ2-1, with D perhaps TRBD1 (5 bases). The CDR3 has 14 residues. V lost 5 bases and J lost 6, with 14 bases in between. The germline CDR1 and CDR2 sequences are SGHAT and FQNNGV.

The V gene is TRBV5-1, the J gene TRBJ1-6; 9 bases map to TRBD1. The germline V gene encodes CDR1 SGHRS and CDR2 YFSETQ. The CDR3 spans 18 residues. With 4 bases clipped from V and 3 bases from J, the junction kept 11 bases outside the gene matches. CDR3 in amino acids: CASSPSGQGLSYNSPLHF. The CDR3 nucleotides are TGCGCCAGCAGCCCTAGCGGACAGGGGCTCAGCTATAATTCACCCCTCCACTTT. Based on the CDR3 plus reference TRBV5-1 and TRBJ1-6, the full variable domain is KAGVTQTPRYLIKTRGQQVTLSCSPISGHRSVSWYQQTPGQGLQFLFEYFSETQRNKGNFPGRFSGRQFSNSRSEMNVSTLELGDSALYLCASSPSGQGLSYNSPLHFGNGTRLTVT.

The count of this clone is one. The DNA of the CDR3 is TGTGCCAGCAGCCCGCGGGGGGATACGAGAGAGACCCAGTACTTC. It encodes CASSPRGDTRETQYF. V gene TRBV7-9 combines with J gene TRBJ2-5; 8 bases map to TRBD2. The CDR3 has 15 amino acids. Trimming cost V 5 bases and J 4 bases; bases outside gene matches: 9. Germline V lookup: CDR1 SEHNR, CDR2 FQNEAQ (reference sequence).

The CDR3: CASSQGGGSGNEQFF. CDR3 coding DNA: TGTGCCAGCAGCCAAGGTGGTGGGAGCGGTAATGAGCAGTTCTTC. V gene TRBV3-1 (or the pseudogene TRBV3-2) combines with J gene TRBJ2-1; tentative D call: TRBD2 (5 bases). The CDR3 contains 15 residues. The germline CDR1 and CDR2 sequences are LGHDT and YNNKEL (reference sequence). Trimming took off 1 base at V and 7 bases at J, with 14 bases between the two ends.

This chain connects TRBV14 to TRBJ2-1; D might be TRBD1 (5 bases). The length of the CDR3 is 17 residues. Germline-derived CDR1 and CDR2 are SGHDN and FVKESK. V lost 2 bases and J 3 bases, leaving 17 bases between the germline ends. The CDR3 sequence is CASSQLPQGRVYNEQFF. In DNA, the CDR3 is TGTGCCAGCAGCCAACTACCCCAGGGTAGGGTCTACAATGAGCAGTTCTTC. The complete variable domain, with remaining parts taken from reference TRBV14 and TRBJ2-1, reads EAGVTQFPSHSVIEKGQTVTLRCDPISGHDNLYWYRRVMGKEIKFLLHFVKESKQDESGMPNNRFLAERTGGTYSTLKVQPAELEDSGVYFCASSQLPQGRVYNEQFFGPGTRLTVL.

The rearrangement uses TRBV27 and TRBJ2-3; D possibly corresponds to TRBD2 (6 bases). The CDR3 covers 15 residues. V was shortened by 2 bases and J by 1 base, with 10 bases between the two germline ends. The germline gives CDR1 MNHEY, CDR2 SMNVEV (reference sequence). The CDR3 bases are TGTGCCAGCAGTTTAATCTCTAGCGGCACAGATACGCAGTATTTT. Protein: CASSLISSGTDTQYF.

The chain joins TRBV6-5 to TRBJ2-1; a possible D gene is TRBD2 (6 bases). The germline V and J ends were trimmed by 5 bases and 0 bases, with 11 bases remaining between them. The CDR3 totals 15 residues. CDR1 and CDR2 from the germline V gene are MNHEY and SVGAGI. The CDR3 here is CASSMGGSSYNEQFF. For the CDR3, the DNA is TGTGCCAGCAGTATGGGGGGTAGCTCCTACAATGAGCAGTTCTTC.

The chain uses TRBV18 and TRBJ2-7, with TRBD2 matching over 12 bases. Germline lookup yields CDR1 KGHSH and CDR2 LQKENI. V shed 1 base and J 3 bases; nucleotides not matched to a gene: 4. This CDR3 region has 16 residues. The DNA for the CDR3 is TGTGCCAGCTCACCACTGGCTAGCGGGAGGGTCTACGAGCAGTACTTC. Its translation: CASSPLASGRVYEQYF.

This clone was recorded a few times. Here the CDR3 reads CASSPPGDRTPEQYF. DNA of the CDR3: TGTGCCAGCTCACCACCGGGGGACAGGACGCCCGAGCAGTACTTC. This chain links TRBV18 with TRBJ2-7; 8 positions match TRBD1. Germline V lookup: CDR1 KGHSH, CDR2 LQKENI. The CDR3 length is 15 residues. V shed 0 bases and J 6 bases; nucleotides not matched to a gene: 7.

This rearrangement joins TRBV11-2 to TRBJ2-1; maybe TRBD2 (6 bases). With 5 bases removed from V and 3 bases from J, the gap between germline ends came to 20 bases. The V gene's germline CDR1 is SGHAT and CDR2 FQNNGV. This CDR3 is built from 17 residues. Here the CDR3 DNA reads TGTGCCAGCAGCCCAAGGGTGGGAGGCCGCGTCTACAATGAGCAGTTCTTC. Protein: CASSPRVGGRVYNEQFF.

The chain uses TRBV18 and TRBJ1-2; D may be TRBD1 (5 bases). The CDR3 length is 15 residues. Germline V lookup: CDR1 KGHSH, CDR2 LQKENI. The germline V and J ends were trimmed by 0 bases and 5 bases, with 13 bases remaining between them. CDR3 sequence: CASSPPAGREYGYTF. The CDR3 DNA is TGTGCCAGCTCACCACCAGCAGGGCGGGAATATGGCTACACCTTC.

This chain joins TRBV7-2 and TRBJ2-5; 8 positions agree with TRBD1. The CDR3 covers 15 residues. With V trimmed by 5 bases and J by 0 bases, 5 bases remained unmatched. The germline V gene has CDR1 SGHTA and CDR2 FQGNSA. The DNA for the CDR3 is TGTGCCAGCAGCCAGGACAGGGCGTACCAAGAGACCCAGTACTTC. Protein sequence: CASSQDRAYQETQYF.

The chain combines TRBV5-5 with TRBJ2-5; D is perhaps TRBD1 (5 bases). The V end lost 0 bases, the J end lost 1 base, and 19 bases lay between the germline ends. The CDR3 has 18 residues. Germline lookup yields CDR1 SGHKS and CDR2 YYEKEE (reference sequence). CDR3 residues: CASSLVSGSGAAQETQYF. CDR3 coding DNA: TGTGCCAGCAGCTTGGTATCGGGTAGTGGGGCGGCCCAAGAGACCCAGTACTTC.

CDR3 protein: CASSQPGWTEAFF. The CDR3 DNA reads TGTGCCAGCAGCCAACCCGGTTGGACTGAAGCTTTCTTT. The J gene is TRBJ1-1, the V gene TRBV14; D is ambiguous. This CDR3 is built from 13 residues. V lost 2 bases, J lost 5 bases, and 9 bases lay in between. Germline loops: CDR1 SGHDN, CDR2 FVKESK.

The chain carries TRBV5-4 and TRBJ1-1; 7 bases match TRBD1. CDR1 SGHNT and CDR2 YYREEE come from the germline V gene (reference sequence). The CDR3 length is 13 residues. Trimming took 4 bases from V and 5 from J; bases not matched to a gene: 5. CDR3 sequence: CASSTDRPTEAFF. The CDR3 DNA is TGTGCCAGCAGCACGGACAGGCCAACTGAAGCTTTCTTT.